This TCR beta chain was documented in a study of blood T cell repertoires in COVID-19. Study summary: Sources were T cells, B-cell-depleted T cells, or PBMCs; the material itself was cDNA or gDNA.

Here immunoSEQ multiplex PCR was the method, and the copy in TCRdb shows in-frame clones only, minus some. The sample includes around 120,000 clones, 80% to 90% seen only once; the top ten take more than 5%. The germline CDR1 and CDR2 sequences are LNHDA and SQIVND (reference sequence). V lost 3 bases to trimming and J lost 7 bases, with 16 bases between them. The CDR3 sequence is 15 residues long. Sample: peripheral blood. The TCR originated in a man older than 75 with active or convalescent COVID-19. V gene TRBV19 combines with J gene TRBJ1-5, with D possibly matching TRBD1 (6 bases). The CDR3 loop is CASSIDRSVGQPQHF. The CDR3 bases are TGTGCCAGTAGTATCGACAGGTCTGTAGGCCAGCCCCAGCATTTT. The whole variable domain, filled in from reference TRBV19 and TRBJ1-5, reads DGGITQSPKYLFRKEGQNVTLSCEQNLNHDAMYWYRQDPGQGLRLIYYSQIVNDFQKGDIAEGYSVSREKKESFPLTVTSAQKNPTAFYLCASSIDRSVGQPQHFGDGTRLSIL.